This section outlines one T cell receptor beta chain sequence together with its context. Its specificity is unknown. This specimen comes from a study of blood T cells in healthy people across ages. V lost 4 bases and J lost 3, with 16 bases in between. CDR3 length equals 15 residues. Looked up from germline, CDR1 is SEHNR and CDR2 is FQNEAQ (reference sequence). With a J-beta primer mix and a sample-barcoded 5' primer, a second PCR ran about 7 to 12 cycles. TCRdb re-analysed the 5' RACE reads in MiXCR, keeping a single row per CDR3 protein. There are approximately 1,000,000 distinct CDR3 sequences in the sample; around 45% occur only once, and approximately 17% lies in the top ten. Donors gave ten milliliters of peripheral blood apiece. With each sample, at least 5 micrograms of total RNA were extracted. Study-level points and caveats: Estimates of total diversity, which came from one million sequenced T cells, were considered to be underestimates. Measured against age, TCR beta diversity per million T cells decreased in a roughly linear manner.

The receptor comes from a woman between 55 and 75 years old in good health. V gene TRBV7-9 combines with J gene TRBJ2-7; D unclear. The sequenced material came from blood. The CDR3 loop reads CASSSYGWEDYEQYF. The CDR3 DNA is TGTGCCAGCAGCTCATACGGATGGGAAGACTACGAGCAGTACTTC.